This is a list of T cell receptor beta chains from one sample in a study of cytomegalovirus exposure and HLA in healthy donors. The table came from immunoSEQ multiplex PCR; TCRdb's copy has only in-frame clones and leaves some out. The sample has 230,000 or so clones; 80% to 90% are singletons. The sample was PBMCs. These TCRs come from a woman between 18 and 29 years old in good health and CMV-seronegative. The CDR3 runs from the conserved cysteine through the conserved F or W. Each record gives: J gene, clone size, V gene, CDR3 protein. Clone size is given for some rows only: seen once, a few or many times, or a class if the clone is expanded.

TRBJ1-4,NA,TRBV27,CASSSREDEKLFF
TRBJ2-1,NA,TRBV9,CASSVASSSYNEQFF
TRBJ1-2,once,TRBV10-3,CAISERGYGYTF
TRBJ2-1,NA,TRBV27,CASTGVAGDGYNEQFF
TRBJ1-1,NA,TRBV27,CASSNRGAEAFF
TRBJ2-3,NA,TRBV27,CASSSWWRESPDTQYF
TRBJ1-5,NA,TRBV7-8,CASSAQGSGQPQHF
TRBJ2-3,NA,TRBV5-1,CASSIKTSGRVTDTQYF
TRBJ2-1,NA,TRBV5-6,CASSLGLADNEQFF
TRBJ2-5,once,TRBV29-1,CSVEDRYRGGETQYF
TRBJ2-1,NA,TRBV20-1,CSASGTWEQFF
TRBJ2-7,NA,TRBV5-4,CASSYAGTGYEQYF
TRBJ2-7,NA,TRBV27,CASSLNGRGYEQYF
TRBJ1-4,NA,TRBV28,CASSPAGTTNEKLFF
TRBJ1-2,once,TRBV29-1,CSVEDNPSDGYTF
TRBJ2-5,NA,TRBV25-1,CASGQGSGETQYF
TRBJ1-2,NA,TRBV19,CASSLSGTAYYGYTF
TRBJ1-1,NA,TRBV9,CASTEPGTGAPEAFF
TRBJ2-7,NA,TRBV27,CASSPGTGGEQYF
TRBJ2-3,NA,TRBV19,CASSKGTSGRATDTQYF
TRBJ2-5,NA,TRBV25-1,CASGGGGQGSLETQYF
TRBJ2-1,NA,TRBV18,CASSPRQGAGNEQFF
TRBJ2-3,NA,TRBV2,CANQGAGGPSDTQYF
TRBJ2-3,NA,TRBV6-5,CASSYSGGRAVDTQYF
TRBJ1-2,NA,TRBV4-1,CASSQDAGGGVSYGYTF
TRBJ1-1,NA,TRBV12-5,CAVRQGAEAPQNTEAFF
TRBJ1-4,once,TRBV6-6,CASTGLEKLFF
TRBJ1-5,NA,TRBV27,CASSLSLQDSNQPQHF
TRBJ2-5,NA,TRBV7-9,CASRQILQETQYF
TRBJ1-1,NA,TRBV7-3,CASSLNRETEAFF
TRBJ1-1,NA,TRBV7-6,CASSLGTGDAEAFF
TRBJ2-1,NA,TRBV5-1,CASRNAGGTANEQFF
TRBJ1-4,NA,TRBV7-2,CASSPHRGDYEKLFF
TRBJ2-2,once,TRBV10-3,CAIKSSGNTGELFF
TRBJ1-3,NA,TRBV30,CAWDPTGSLSSGNTIYF
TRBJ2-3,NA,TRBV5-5,CASSFTSGEADTQYF
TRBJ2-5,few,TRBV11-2,CASSLETGVGETQYF
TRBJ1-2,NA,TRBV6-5,CASSRDSFQTYGYTF
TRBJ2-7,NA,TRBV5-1,CASRADSTYEQYF
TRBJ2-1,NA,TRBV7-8,CASSLASGWEFEQFF
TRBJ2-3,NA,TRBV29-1,CSVEGAPDTQYF
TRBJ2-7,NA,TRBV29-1,CSVEQGVSYEQYF
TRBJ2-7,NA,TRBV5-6,CASSPAGRGPNEQYF
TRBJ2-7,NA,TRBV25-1,CASSEWVGAGGGNEQYF
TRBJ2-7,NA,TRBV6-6,CASRVTQGDGGEQYF
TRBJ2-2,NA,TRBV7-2,CASSANGGVPTGELFF
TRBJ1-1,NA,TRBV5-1,CASTPTGVNTEAFF
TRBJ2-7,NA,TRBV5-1,CASSSVPGQGAYEQYF
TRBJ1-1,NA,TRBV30,CAWSLWGGTSEAFF
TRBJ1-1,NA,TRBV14,CASSSAVHTEAFF